These 3 T cell receptor beta chains were all obtained from the same sample, sequenced in a study of shared clonotypes between healthy human individuals. Sequencing used immunoSEQ multiplex PCR; TCRdb keeps in-frame clones, though not all of them. Of over a million clones listed, around 95% were seen once; the top ten hold about 1%. Sequencing was done on a sample of naive CD4+ T cells sorted from blood. Subset meaning: CD45RA+ positively selected. The receptors shown here come from a man aged 25 to 40 in good health.

This clone came up once. The chain couples TRBV28 to TRBJ2-7, with 15 bases lining up with TRBD2. This CDR3 has 14 amino acids. The J segment lost 12 bases and the V segment lost 6 bases, leaving 9 bases of the junction unmatched. The germline V gene encodes CDR1 MDHEN and CDR2 SYDVKM. DNA for the CDR3: TGTGCCAGCAGCCCTGGGACTAGCGGGAGGAGCTGGTACTTC. Amino acid sequence: CASSPGTSGRSWYF.

The CDR3 DNA reads TGTGCCAGCAGCGTAAGACAAGCCGGGGGCGAGCAGTACTTC. Protein: CASSVRQAGGEQYF. The chain uses TRBV9 and TRBJ2-7; the D gene is possibly TRBD2 (6 bases). CDR3 length: 14 residues. Germline loops: CDR1 SGDLS, CDR2 YYNGEE. Trimming shortened V by 1 base and J by 6 bases, and 14 bases separated the two germline ends.

The chain uses TRBV6-1 and TRBJ1-5; D unresolved. Looked up from germline, CDR1 is MNHNS and CDR2 is SASEGT. The V and J ends lost 1 base and 6 bases respectively, with 13 bases between them. The CDR3 has 15 amino acids. The CDR3 bases are TGTGCCAGCAGTGAAGTCTGGTCGGCGGTTCAGCCCCAGCATTTT. Protein sequence: CASSEVWSAVQPQHF.